This T cell receptor (beta chain) was recovered during a study of blood T cell repertoires in COVID-19. On the study more broadly: The origin of the acute and convalescent COVID-19 samples was the United States, Italy and Spain. In each case, the material was cDNA or gDNA derived from T cells, B-cell-depleted T cells, or PBMCs.

Study processing details: Amplification from reference gene primers served as the basis for estimated nucleated cell counts. Assay used: immunoSEQ multiplex PCR; TCRdb lists only in-frame clones, some missing. That table is the source of V, J and clone size, and D and trimming were worked out from the DNA. The table records 93,000 or so clones, roughly nine tenths of them present only once. Germline V gene sequence: CDR1 SGHNT, CDR2 YYREEE (reference sequence). Trimming removed 4 bases from V and 5 bases from J; junction bases left unmatched: 8. There are 15 residues in the CDR3. The source material was peripheral blood. This TCR was sampled from a woman in her sixties or seventies with acute or convalescent COVID-19. The V and J genes are TRBV5-4 and TRBJ2-3; the match to TRBD2 covers 9 bases. DNA for the CDR3: TGTGCCAGCAGCCCACTAGCGGGCAGGGGAGATACGCAGTATTTT. Translated, it gives CASSPLAGRGDTQYF.